Following are 19 T cell receptor beta chains from one sample sequenced in a study of shared T cell receptors in the human thymus. Using immunoSEQ multiplex PCR, the repertoire was profiled, and TCRdb retains in-frame clones only, with some absent. The data contain hundreds of thousands of clones, over 75% of them singletons. Separately, the same data were catalogued under a study of human thymus T cells.

The source material was thymocytes. All receptors come from a boy under three years old with a congenital heart defect.

The CDR3: CASSSYRGNRTEAFF. CDR3 sequence (DNA): TGTGCCAGCAGCTCATACAGGGGAAACCGCACTGAAGCTTTCTTT. The genes are TRBV5-6 and TRBJ1-1; TRBD1 matches at 7 bases. There are 15 residues in the CDR3. After removal of 3 bases from V and 4 bases from J, the junction contained 9 bases not matched to a gene. Germline loops: CDR1 SGHDT, CDR2 YYEEEE.

The chain links TRBV7-8 to TRBJ2-4; D perhaps matches TRBD1 (6 bases). This CDR3 has 16 residues. Germline CDR1 reads SGHVS; CDR2 reads FQNEAQ. Trimming pared 2 bases from V and 3 bases from J, leaving 14 bases between. CDR3 amino acids: CASSLYGRGGKNIQYF. DNA for the CDR3: TGTGCCAGCAGCTTATACGGCAGGGGCGGCAAAAACATTCAGTACTTC.

The rearrangement joins TRBV11-2 to TRBJ2-7, with 7 bases that match TRBD1. Germline loops: CDR1 SGHAT, CDR2 FQNNGV. J was trimmed by 0 bases and V by 5 bases; bases with no gene match: 10. This CDR3 contains 16 residues. CDR3 nucleotide sequence: TGTGCCAGCAGCACGACTACAGGGGCTGTCTCCTACGAGCAGTACTTC. Translation gives CASSTTTGAVSYEQYF.

The chain combines TRBV7-2 with TRBJ1-2, with D possibly TRBD1 on 5 matching bases. The CDR3 has 15 residues. Germline lookup yields CDR1 SGHTA and CDR2 FQGNSA. The V gene lost 2 bases and the J gene lost 1 base, with 11 bases spanning the gap. This chain's CDR3 is CASSLPPDNNYGYTF. The CDR3 coding sequence is TGTGCCAGCAGCTTACCCCCGGACAATAACTATGGCTACACCTTC. Full variable domain (missing parts from reference TRBV7-2 and TRBJ1-2): GAGVSQSPSNKVTEKGKDVELRCDPISGHTALYWYRQSLGQGLEFLIYFQGNSAPDKSGLPSDRFSAERTGGSVSTLTIQRTQQEDSAVYLCASSLPPDNNYGYTFGSGTRLTVV.

The rearrangement links TRBV30 to TRBJ1-2; D is possibly TRBD1 (6 bases). V was clipped by 3 bases and J by 6 bases, with 14 bases between them. CDR3 length equals 13 residues. Per germline, CDR1 GTSNPN and CDR2 SVGIG (reference sequence). The CDR3 spells CAWREQGTDGYTF. The DNA of the CDR3 is TGTGCCTGGAGGGAACAGGGAACGGATGGCTACACCTTC.

The V gene is TRBV14, the J gene TRBJ1-5, with D maybe TRBD1 (6 bases). V was clipped by 9 bases and J by 5 bases, with 20 bases between them. The germline CDR1 and CDR2 sequences are SGHDN and FVKESK. This CDR3 is built from 15 residues. CDR3: CARIGQGKTHQPQHF. The CDR3 region has the DNA TGTGCCAGAATTGGCCAGGGGAAAACTCATCAGCCCCAGCATTTT.

The rearrangement links TRBV4-1 to TRBJ2-2; D is undetermined. The V gene lost 1 base and the J gene lost 1 base, with 7 bases spanning the gap. Germline-derived CDR1 and CDR2 are MGHRA and YSYEKL. CDR3 length: 15 amino acids. The CDR3 nucleotides read TGCGCCAGCAGCCAAGGAACTCAGAACACCGGGGAGCTGTTTTTT. It encodes CASSQGTQNTGELFF.

The chain joins TRBV6-5 to TRBJ2-2; 9 positions agree with TRBD1. The length of the CDR3 is 15 residues. Germline CDR1 and CDR2: MNHEY and SVGAGI. With 5 bases clipped from V and 5 bases from J, the junction kept 6 bases outside the gene matches. The CDR3 loop is CASSTPDRGTGELFF. CDR3 DNA sequence: TGTGCCAGCAGTACCCCGGACAGGGGAACCGGGGAGCTGTTTTTT.

V and J are TRBV5-1 and TRBJ1-1; a possible D gene is TRBD1 (6 bases). The V end was cut by 6 bases, the J end by 1 base, with 13 bases between. Looked up from germline, CDR1 is SGHRS and CDR2 is YFSETQ. The CDR3 consists of 14 residues. The CDR3 loop reads CASTWLGGNTEAFF. The DNA of the CDR3 is TGCGCCAGCACTTGGCTAGGGGGGAACACTGAAGCTTTCTTT.

This clone was counted once. J is TRBJ2-7 and V is TRBV25-1, with D unclear. Germline lookup yields CDR1 MGHDK and CDR2 SYGVNS. Trimming pared 3 bases from V and 0 bases from J, leaving 3 bases between. This CDR3 contains 12 residues. The CDR3 is CASSDSSYEQYF. The CDR3 DNA sequence: TGTGCCAGCAGTGACTCCTCCTACGAGCAGTACTTC.

The chain has TRBV4-1 and TRBJ2-1; 9 positions match TRBD2. The CDR3 contains 18 residues. Germline V gene sequence: CDR1 MGHRA, CDR2 YSYEKL. Germline trimming cut 1 base from V and 0 bases from J; bases unmatched to any gene: 7. The CDR3 protein is CASSQVGGGASSYNEQFF. Written as DNA, the CDR3 is TGCGCCAGCAGCCAAGTGGGCGGGGGGGCTAGCTCCTACAATGAGCAGTTCTTC.

Only one count was recorded for this clone. This rearrangement joins TRBV10-1 to TRBJ2-7; 7 nucleotides match TRBD1. CDR1 and CDR2 (germline): WNHNN, SYGVQD (reference sequence). With V trimmed by 0 bases and J by 2 bases, 7 bases remained unmatched. The CDR3 runs 16 residues. CDR3 DNA: TGCGCCAGCAGTGAGTCGGAAGACAGGGCCCCCTACGAGCAGTACTTC. It encodes CASSESEDRAPYEQYF.

This sequence joins TRBV4-1 and TRBJ1-6; the D is unclear. Trimming shortened V by 2 bases and J by 8 bases, and 16 bases separated the two germline ends. Per germline, CDR1 MGHRA and CDR2 YSYEKL. This CDR3 contains 16 residues. CDR3 residues: CASSQPGRPEDSPLHF. CDR3 DNA sequence: TGCGCCAGCAGCCAACCCGGGAGGCCGGAGGATTCACCCCTCCACTTT.

The chain recombines TRBV27 with TRBJ1-1; 7 nucleotides match TRBD1. The CDR3 contains 16 residues. The germline V gene encodes CDR1 MNHEY and CDR2 SMNVEV (reference sequence). The V segment lost 2 bases and the J segment 3 bases; nucleotides outside the gene matches: 9. The CDR3 sequence: CASSLVAGGRDTEAFF. The CDR3 DNA sequence: TGTGCCAGCAGTTTAGTGGCAGGGGGTAGGGACACTGAAGCTTTCTTT.

This clone was observed a few times. This sequence joins TRBV25-1 and TRBJ2-1; 9 positions agree with TRBD2. Germline-derived CDR1 and CDR2 are MGHDK and SYGVNS. The CDR3 has 16 amino acids. The V segment lost 1 base and the J segment 5 bases; nucleotides outside the gene matches: 6. CDR3 residues: CASSESAGGPDNEQFF. DNA for the CDR3: TGTGCCAGCAGTGAATCGGCGGGAGGGCCGGACAATGAGCAGTTCTTC.

The genes are TRBV5-4 and TRBJ2-7, with 13 bases lining up with TRBD2. This CDR3 has 15 amino acids. V lost 4 bases, J lost 4 bases, and 5 bases stayed unmatched. Germline V gives CDR1 SGHNT, CDR2 YYREEE (reference sequence). The CDR3 region has the DNA TGTGCCAGCAGCAAAGGGACTAGCGGGATTTACGAGCAGTACTTC. Translation: CASSKGTSGIYEQYF.

In DNA, the CDR3 is TGCAGCGCAACACAGTCCTACGAGCAGTACTTC. It translates to CSATQSYEQYF. The V call is TRBV29-1, the J call TRBJ2-7; D gene unclear. The CDR3 covers 11 residues. Trimming stripped 7 bases from V and 1 base from J, with 8 bases between. CDR1 is SQVTM and CDR2 is ANQGSEA in the germline V gene.

The chain links TRBV28 to TRBJ2-1, with 10 bases that match TRBD2. Germline CDR1 reads MDHEN; CDR2 reads SYDVKM. The CDR3 loop spans 15 amino acids. The trim removed 6 bases at V and 9 bases at J, leaving 11 bases unmatched. The CDR3: CASRPAGGLWLEQFF. CDR3 DNA: TGTGCCAGCAGACCAGCGGGGGGGCTTTGGCTTGAGCAGTTCTTC.

J is TRBJ2-1 and V is TRBV4-3, with TRBD2 as a possible D gene (6 bases). With 0 bases removed from V and 1 base from J, the gap between germline ends came to 13 bases. CDR3 length: 17 residues. Germline values: CDR1 LGHNA, CDR2 YSLEER. CDR3 DNA: TGCGCCAGCAGCCAAGATGACGGGAGAGGGTCCTACAATGAGCAGTTCTTC. Its translation is CASSQDDGRGSYNEQFF.